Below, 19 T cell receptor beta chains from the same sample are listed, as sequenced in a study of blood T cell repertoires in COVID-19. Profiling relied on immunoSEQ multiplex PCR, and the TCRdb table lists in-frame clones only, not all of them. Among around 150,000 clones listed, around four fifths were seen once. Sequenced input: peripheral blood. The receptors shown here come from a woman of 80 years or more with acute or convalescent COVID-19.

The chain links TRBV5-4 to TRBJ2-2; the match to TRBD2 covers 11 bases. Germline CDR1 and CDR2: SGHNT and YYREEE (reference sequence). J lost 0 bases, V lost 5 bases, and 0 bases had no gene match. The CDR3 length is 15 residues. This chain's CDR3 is CASRTSGTNTGELFF. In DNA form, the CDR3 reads TGTGCCAGCAGGACTAGCGGGACGAACACCGGGGAGCTGTTTTTT.

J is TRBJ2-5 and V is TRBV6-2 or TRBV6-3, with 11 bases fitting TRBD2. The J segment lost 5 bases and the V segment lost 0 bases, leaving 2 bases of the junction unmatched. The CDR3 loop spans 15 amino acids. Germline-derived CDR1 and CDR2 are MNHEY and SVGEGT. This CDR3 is CASSYSLAGGETQYF. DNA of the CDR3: TGTGCCAGCAGTTACTCCCTAGCGGGGGGTGAGACCCAGTACTTC.

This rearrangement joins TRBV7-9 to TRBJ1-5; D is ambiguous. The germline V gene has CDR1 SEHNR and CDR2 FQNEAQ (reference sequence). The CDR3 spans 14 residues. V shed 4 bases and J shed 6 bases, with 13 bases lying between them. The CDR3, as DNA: TGTGCCAGCAGCTCTCTACAGTCACTTCAGCCCCAGCATTTT. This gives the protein CASSSLQSLQPQHF.

The CDR3 DNA reads TGTGCCTGGTGGACAGGCCGGGGACCCCAGCATTTT. This sequence encodes CAWWTGRGPQHF. V and J are TRBV30 and TRBJ1-5; 7 bases map to TRBD1. With V trimmed by 5 bases and J by 10 bases, 8 bases remained unmatched. The CDR3 runs to 12 residues. From germline, CDR1 is GTSNPN and CDR2 SVGIG (reference sequence).

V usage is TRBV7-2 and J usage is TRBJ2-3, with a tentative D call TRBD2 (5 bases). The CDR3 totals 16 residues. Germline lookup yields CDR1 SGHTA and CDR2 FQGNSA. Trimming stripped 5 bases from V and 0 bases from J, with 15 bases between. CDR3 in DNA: TGTGCCAGCAGCCCAGCTAGCAGCCCTAGCACAGATACGCAGTATTTT. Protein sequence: CASSPASSPSTDTQYF.

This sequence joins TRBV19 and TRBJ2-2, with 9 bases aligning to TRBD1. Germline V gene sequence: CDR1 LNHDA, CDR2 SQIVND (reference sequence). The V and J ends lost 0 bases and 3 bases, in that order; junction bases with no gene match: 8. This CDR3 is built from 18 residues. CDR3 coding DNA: TGTGCCAGTAGTATAGATCAAAGGACAGGGGCGTACACCGGGGAGCTGTTTTTT. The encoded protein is CASSIDQRTGAYTGELFF.

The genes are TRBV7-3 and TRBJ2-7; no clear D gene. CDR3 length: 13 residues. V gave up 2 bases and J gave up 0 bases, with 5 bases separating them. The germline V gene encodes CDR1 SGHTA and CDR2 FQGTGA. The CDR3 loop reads CASSLQASYEQYF. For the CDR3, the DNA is TGTGCCAGCAGCTTACAGGCCTCCTACGAGCAGTACTTC.

The CDR3 DNA is TGTGCCAGCAGCTCGACAGGGGACGACTATGGCTACACCTTC. Amino acids: CASSSTGDDYGYTF. The J gene is TRBJ1-2, the V gene TRBV7-3, with 8 nucleotides matching TRBD1. Germline assignment: CDR1 SGHTA and CDR2 FQGTGA. The CDR3 consists of 14 residues. J lost 3 bases, V lost 4 bases, and 4 bases had no gene match.

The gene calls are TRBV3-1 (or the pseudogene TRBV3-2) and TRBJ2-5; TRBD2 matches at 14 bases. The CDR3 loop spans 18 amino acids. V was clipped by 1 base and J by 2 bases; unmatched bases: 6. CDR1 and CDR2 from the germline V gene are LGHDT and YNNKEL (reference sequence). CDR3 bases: TGTGCCAGCAGCCAAGTGGGGGGACTAGCGGGGGCACAAGAGACCCAGTACTTC. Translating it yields CASSQVGGLAGAQETQYF.

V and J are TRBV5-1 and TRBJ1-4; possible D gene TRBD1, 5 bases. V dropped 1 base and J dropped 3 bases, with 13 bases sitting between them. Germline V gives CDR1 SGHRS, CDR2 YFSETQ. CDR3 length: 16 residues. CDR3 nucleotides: TGCGCCAGCAGCTTGACAGGACCGATTGCTAATGAAAAACTGTTTTTT. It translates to CASSLTGPIANEKLFF.

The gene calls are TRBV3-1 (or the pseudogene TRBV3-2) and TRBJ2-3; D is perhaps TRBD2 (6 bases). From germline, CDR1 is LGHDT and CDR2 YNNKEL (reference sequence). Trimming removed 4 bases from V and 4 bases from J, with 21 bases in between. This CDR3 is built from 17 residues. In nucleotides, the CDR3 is TGTGCCAGCAGCCCATGGGGTAGCGGCCGAGGCGCAGATACGCAGTATTTT. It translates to CASSPWGSGRGADTQYF.

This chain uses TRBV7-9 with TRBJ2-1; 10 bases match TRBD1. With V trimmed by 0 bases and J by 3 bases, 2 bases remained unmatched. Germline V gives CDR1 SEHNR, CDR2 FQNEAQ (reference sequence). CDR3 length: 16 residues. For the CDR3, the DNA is TGTGCCAGCAGCTTAGCATGGACAGGGGGCTACAATGAGCAGTTCTTC. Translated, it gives CASSLAWTGGYNEQFF.

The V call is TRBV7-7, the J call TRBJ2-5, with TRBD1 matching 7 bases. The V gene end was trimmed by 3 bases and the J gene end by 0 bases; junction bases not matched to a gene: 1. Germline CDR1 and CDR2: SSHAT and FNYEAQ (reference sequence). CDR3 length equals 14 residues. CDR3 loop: CASSFGQDQETQYF. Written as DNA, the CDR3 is TGTGCCAGCAGCTTCGGACAGGACCAAGAGACCCAGTACTTC.

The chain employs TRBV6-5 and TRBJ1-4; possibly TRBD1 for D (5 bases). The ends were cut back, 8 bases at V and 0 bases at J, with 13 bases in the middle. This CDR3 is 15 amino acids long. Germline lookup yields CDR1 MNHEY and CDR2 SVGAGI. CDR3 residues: CASRGGSATNEKLFF. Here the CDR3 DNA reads TGTGCCAGCCGGGGGGGGTCCGCAACTAATGAAAAACTGTTTTTT.

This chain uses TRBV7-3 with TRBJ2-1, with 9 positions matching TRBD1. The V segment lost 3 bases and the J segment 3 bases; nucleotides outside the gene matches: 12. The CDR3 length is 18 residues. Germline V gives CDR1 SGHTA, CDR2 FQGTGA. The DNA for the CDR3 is TGTGCCAGCAGCTTCGGTACAGGGGGCGCGAGTTTCTACAATGAGCAGTTCTTC. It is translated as CASSFGTGGASFYNEQFF.

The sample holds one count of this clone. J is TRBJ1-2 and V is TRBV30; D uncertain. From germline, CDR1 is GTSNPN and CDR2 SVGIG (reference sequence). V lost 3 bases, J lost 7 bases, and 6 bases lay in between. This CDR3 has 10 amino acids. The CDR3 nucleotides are TGTGCCTGGAGAACGGGTGGCTACACCTTC. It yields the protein CAWRTGGYTF.

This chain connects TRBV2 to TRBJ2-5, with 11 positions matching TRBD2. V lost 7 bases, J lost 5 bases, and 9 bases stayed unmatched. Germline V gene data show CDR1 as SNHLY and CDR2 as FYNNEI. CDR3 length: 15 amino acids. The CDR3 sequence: CASNKLAGVSETQYF. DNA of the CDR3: TGTGCCAGCAACAAACTAGCGGGAGTGTCGGAGACCCAGTACTTC.

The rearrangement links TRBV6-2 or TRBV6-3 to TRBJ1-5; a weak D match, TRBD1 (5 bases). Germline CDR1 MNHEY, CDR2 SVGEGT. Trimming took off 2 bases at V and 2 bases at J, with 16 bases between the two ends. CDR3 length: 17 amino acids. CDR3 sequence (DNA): TGTGCCAGCAGTTACGGGGGGAAGGGGTTGGGCAATCAGCCCCAGCATTTT. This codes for CASSYGGKGLGNQPQHF.

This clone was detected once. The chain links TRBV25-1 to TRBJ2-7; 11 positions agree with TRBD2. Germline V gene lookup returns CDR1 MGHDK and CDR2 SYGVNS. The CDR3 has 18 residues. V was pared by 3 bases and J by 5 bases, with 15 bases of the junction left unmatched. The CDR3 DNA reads TGTGCCAGCAGTGATGAAAGGCTAGCGGGAGGTCGTAGCAACGAGCAGTACTTC. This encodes CASSDERLAGGRSNEQYF.